The clone carrying this T cell receptor beta chain was seen many times. Its specificity is unknown. These data originate in a study of identical twins. TCRdb called the 5' RACE reads again in MiXCR, with one record for every CDR3 protein. The data hold about 700,000 distinct CDR3 sequences, with around 8.3% observed a single time. Germline CDR1 SGHRS, CDR2 YFSETQ. V was shortened by 4 bases and J by 0 bases, with 21 bases between the two germline ends. CDR3 length: 18 amino acids. The study's findings and limits: Weaker excess twin sharing was observed in beta out-of-frame sequences. Out-of-frame TCR alpha sharing in monozygotic twins exceeded recombination model predictions. The conclusions drew on cross-sectional statistical analysis instead of tracking the same donors.

These data also featured in a second study, about yellow fever vaccine responses in identical twins.

The specimen was PBMCs. The chain employs TRBV5-1 and TRBJ2-3; D perhaps matches TRBD1 (6 bases). The source of this sequence is a woman aged 18-29 years in good health. The CDR3 DNA reads as TGCGCCAGCAGCCGTTCCATCCAACAGGGATTCAGCACAGATACGCAGTATTTT. Protein product: CASSRSIQQGFSTDTQYF.